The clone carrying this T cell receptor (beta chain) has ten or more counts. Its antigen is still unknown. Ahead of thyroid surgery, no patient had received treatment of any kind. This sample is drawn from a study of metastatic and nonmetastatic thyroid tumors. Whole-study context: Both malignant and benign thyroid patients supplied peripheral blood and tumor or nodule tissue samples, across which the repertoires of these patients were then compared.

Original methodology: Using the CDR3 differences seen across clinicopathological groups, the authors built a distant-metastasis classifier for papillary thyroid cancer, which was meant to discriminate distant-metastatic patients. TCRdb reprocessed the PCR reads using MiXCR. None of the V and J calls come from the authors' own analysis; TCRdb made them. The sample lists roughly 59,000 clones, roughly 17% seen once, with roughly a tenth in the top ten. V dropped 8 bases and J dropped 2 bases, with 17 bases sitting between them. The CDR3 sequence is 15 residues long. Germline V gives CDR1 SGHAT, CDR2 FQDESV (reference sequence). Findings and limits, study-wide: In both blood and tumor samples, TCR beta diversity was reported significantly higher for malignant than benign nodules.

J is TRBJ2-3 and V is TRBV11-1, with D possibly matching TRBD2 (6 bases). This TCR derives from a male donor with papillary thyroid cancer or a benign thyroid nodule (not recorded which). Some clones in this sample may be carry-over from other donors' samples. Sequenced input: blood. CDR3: CASPLEGGSTDTQYF. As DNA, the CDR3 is TGTGCCAGCCCCCTAGAGGGAGGCTCCACAGATACGCAGTATTTT.